Here is one TCR beta chain with its context. Its target antigen remains unknown. Qualities for individual bases were not recorded, and no much larger clone is one base off. This sample is part of a study of PD-1 blockade in classical Hodgkin lymphoma (dated by TCRdb to 2019 to 2021). In terms of the full investigation: To define a peripheral blood immune signature of response to PD-1 blockade in classical Hodgkin lymphoma, the study combined TCR beta sequencing with CyTOF.

Genomic DNA was extracted with the Qiagen DNeasy kit from unsorted PBMCs and from negatively selected CD4+ and CD8+ fractions. Amplification of TCR beta CDR3 regions was done by immunoSEQ multiplex PCR with primers that anneal to V and J segments. Amplification bias was minimized using a synthetic immune receptor repertoire, and residual bias was removed computationally after sequencing. The authors' analysis ran thus. Repertoire diversity was quantified as the Shannon entropy index using custom Python scripts. The unsorted, CD4+ and CD8+ repertoires were each analyzed separately, with the exception of combined analyses, where CD4+ and CD8+ sequences were merged in silico. TCRdb holds this immuneACCESS table with in-frame rearrangements only. Some clones are missing; in checked studies, unresolved V genes explain under half, and the rest has no known cause. V and J calls and clone size follow that table, whereas D and trimming were derived from the DNA. The sample includes 29,000 or so clones, with roughly 90% observed a single time. Clones ranked in the top ten supply about 0.32% of the sample.

This specimen's time point label, per the study, means: newly diagnosed, previously untreated cHL patient sample. A Miltenyi CD4+ T cell isolation kit was used for magnetic negative selection to purify CD4+ T cells from thawed PBMCs. As a comparison group for the relapsed/refractory trial patients, PBMCs from patients with newly diagnosed, previously untreated classical Hodgkin lymphoma were sequenced. Peripheral blood was collected in 8 mL Vacutainer Cell Preparation Tubes, from which PBMCs were isolated by centrifugation and then cryopreserved. Purified CD4+ and CD8+ fractions were generated only in cases for which an additional PBMC sample was available. Magnetically labelled cells were depleted on LS columns in a quadroMACS separator, and the flow-through was collected as the purified fraction. The investigation overall reported the following: Only a single clinical trial cohort was studied, and what caused the repertoire differences, possibly disease activity or prior therapy, remained undefined. Newly diagnosed patients were reported to have lower baseline TCR diversity than healthy donors, and relapsed/refractory patients were reported to have lower baseline TCR diversity still.

Material: CD4+ T cells from blood. The TCR comes from a human donor with classical Hodgkin lymphoma.

CDR3 loop: CSVASGDVTGQYF. At the DNA level, the sequence is TGCAGCGTTGCTAGCGGAGACGTTACGGGGCAGTACTTC. This receptor chain uses TRBV29-1 and TRBJ2-7, with 7 central nucleotides matching TRBD2. From a lookup of the germline V gene, CDR1 and CDR2 are SQVTM and ANQGSEA. Measured from the cysteine to the phenylalanine, the CDR3 is 13 residues long. Left in the record is the CDR3 DNA by itself, 39 bases read in frame from the first base. V loses 4 bases at its end and J loses 9 bases; junction bases beyond the gene matches: 12.